This TCR beta chain was sequenced in a study of blood T cell repertoires in COVID-19. Whole-study context: Whether acute or convalescent, the COVID-19 samples came from the United States, Italy and Spain. T cells, B-cell-depleted T cells, or PBMCs supplied cDNA or gDNA.

In the authors' workflow: Estimation of nucleated cell counts relied on the amplification of reference gene primers. The data were produced by immunoSEQ multiplex PCR, yet TCRdb's version contains in-frame clones alone and is incomplete. D and trimming were read from the DNA, whereas the V and J calls and clone size are those reported in that table. The table includes around 56,000 clones, roughly 70% detected once. The V gene's germline CDR1 is SNHLY and CDR2 FYNNEI. Trimming at V came to 5 bases and at J to 7 bases, leaving 13 bases not matched to a gene. The CDR3 spans 16 residues. The rearrangement links TRBV2 to TRBJ2-1, with TRBD1 matching 8 bases. Sequencing input: peripheral blood. This clonotype was sampled from a woman in her 70s with acute or convalescent COVID-19. DNA of the CDR3: TGTGCCAGCAGTTTCCTGCAGGGGGCCGGGCAAAATGAGCAGTTCTTC. This codes for CASSFLQGAGQNEQFF.